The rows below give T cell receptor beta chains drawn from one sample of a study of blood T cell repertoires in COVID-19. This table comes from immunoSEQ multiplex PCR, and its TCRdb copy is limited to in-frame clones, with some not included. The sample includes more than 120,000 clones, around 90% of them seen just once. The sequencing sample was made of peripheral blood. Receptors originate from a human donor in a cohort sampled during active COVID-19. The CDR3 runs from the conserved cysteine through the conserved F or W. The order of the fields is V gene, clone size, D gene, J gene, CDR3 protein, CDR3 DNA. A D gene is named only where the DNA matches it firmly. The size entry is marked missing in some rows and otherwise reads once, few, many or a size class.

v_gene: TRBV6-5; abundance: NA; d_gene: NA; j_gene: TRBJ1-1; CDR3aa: CASSYSAGNTEAFF; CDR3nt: TGTGCCAGCAGTTACAGTGCCGGGAACACTGAAGCTTTCTTT
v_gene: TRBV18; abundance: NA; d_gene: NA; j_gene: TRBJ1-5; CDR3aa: CASSRERNQPQHF; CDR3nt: TGTGCCAGCTCACGCGAACGAAATCAGCCCCAGCATTTT
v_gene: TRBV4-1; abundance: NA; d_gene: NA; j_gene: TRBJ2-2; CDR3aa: CASSQAGGNTGELFF; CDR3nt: TGCGCCAGCAGCCAAGCCGGGGGGAACACCGGGGAGCTGTTTTTT
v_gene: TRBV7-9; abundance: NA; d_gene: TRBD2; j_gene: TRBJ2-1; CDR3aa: CASSFLAGGAEQFF; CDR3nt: TGTGCCAGCAGCTTTTTAGCGGGGGGGGCTGAGCAGTTCTTC
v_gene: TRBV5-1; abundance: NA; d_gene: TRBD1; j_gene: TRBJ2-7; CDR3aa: CASSPRDRPYEQYF; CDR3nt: TGCGCCAGCAGCCCCCGGGACAGACCCTACGAGCAGTACTTC
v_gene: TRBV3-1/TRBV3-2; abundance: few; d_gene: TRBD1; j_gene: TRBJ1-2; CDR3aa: CASSSEGAGGYTF; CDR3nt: TGTGCCAGCAGCAGTGAGGGGGCTGGTGGCTACACCTTC
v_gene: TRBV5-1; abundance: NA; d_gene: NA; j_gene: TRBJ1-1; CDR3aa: CASSLAAVNTEAFF; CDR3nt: TGCGCCAGCAGCTTGGCGGCGGTTAACACTGAAGCTTTCTTT
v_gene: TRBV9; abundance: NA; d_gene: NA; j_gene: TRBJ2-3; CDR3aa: CASGVQGSNTDTQYF; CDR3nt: TGTGCCAGCGGCGTACAGGGATCTAACACAGATACGCAGTATTTT
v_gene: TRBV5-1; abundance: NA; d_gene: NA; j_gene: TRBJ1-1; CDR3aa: CASSSLGGVGTEAFF; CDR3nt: TGCGCCAGCAGCTCGCTTGGAGGGGTGGGCACTGAAGCTTTCTTT
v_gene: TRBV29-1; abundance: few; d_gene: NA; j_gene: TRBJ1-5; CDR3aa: CSVGQGTNQPQHF; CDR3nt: TGCAGCGTTGGCCAGGGGACCAATCAGCCCCAGCATTTT
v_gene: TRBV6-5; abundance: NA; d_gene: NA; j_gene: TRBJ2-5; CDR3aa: CASSNRRQETQYF; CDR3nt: TGTGCCAGCAGTAACAGGAGACAAGAGACCCAGTACTTC
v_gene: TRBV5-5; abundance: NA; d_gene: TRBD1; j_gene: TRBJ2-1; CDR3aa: CASSLGGTGQYNEQFF; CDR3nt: TGTGCCAGCAGCTTGGGTGGGACAGGACAATACAATGAGCAGTTCTTC
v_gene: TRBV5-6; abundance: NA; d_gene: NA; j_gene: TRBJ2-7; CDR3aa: CASSFSGTYEQYF; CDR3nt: TGTGCCAGCAGCTTTTCGGGGACCTACGAGCAGTACTTC
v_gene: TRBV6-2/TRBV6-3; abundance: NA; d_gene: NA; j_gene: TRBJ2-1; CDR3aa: CASSFAGNSYNEQFF; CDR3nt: TGTGCCAGCAGTTTCGCAGGGAACTCCTACAATGAGCAGTTCTTC
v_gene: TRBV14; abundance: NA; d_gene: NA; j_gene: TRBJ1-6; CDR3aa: CASSQESGLGNSPLHF; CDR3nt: TGTGCCAGCAGCCAAGAATCAGGGCTCGGTAATTCACCCCTCCACTTT
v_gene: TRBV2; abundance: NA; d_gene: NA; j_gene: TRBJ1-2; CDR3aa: CASSEERGGHYGYTF; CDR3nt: TGTGCCAGCAGTGAAGAAAGAGGGGGACACTATGGCTACACCTTC
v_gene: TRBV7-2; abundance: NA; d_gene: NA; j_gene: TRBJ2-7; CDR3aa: CASSSARSYEQYF; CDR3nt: TGTGCCAGCAGCTCGGCGCGGTCCTACGAGCAGTACTTC
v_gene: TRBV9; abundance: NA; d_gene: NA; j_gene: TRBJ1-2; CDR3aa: CARSAGEGGEGGYTF; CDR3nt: TGTGCCCGCAGCGCCGGGGAGGGGGGAGAGGGGGGCTACACCTTC
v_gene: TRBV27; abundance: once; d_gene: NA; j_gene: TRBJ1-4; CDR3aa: CASSFRDNEKLFF; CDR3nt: TGTGCCAGCAGTTTTCGGGACAACGAAAAACTGTTTTTT
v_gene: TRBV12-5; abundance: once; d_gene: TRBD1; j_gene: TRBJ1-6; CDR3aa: CASGSSTGASGTLHF; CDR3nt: TGTGCTAGTGGTTCTTCGACAGGGGCCTCGGGGACCCTCCACTTT
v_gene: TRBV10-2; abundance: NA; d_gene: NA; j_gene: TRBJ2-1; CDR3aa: CASSLGVSSYNEQFF; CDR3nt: TGCGCCAGCAGTCTCGGGGTGAGCTCCTACAATGAGCAGTTCTTC
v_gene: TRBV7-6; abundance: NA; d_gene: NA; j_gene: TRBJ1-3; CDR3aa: CASRMSGHSGNTIYF; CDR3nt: TGTGCCTCAAGAATGTCAGGGCACTCTGGAAACACCATATATTTT
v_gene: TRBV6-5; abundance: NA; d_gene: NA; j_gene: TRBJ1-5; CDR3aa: CASSYSGSNQPQHF; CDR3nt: TGTGCCAGCAGTTACTCGGGCAGTAATCAGCCCCAGCATTTT
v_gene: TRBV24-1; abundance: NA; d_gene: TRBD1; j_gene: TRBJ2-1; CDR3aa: CATSDPGTGGNEQFF; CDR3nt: TGTGCCACCAGTGACCCCGGTACAGGGGGCAATGAGCAGTTCTTC
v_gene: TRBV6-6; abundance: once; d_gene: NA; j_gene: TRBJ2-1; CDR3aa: CASSSGNEQFF; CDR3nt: TGTGCCAGCAGTTCGGGCAATGAGCAGTTCTTC
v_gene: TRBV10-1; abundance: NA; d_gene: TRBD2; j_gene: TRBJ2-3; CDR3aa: CASSDTGGVTDTQYF; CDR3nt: TGCGCCAGCAGTGACACGGGGGGAGTCACAGATACGCAGTATTTT
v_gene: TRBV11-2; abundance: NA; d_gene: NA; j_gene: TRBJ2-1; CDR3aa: CASSPPLSPHEQFF; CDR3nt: TGTGCCAGCAGCCCACCCCTTAGCCCCCATGAGCAGTTCTTC
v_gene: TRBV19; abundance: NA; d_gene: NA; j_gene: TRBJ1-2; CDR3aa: CASSSPAGDYGYTF; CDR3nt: TGTGCCAGTAGTAGCCCCGCCGGAGACTATGGCTACACCTTC
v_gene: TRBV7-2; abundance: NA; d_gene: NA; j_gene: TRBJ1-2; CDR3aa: CASSSGGGDSYSGYTF; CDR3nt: TGTGCCAGCAGCTCCGGGGGGGGCGACAGCTATAGCGGCTACACCTTC
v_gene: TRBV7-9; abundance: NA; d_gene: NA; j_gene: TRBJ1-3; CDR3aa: CASSFLQTAGGNTIYF; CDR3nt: TGTGCCAGCAGCTTTTTACAGACAGCTGGAGGAAACACCATATATTTT
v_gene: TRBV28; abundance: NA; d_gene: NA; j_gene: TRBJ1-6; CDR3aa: CASFTHGVYSPLHF; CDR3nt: TGTGCCAGCTTCACACACGGGGTATACTCACCCCTCCACTTT
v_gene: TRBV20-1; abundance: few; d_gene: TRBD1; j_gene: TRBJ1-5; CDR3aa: CSASATGAFGQPQHF; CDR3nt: TGCAGTGCTAGTGCGACAGGGGCGTTCGGTCAGCCCCAGCATTTT
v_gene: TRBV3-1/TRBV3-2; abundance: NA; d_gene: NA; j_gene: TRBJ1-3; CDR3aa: CASSQDLVSGNTIYF; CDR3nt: TGTGCCAGCAGCCAAGATTTAGTCTCTGGAAACACCATATATTTT